A selection of T cell receptor beta chains follows, all from one sample in a study of T-cell reconstitution after alpha-beta-depleted transplantation in children. MiXCR, applied by TCRdb to the PCR reads, yields one record per CDR3 protein. The profile shows fewer than 1 million distinct CDR3 sequences, around 15% of them singletons. The specimen was PBMCs, mostly from graft donor cells, collected 360 days after TCRalphabeta/CD19-depleted stem cell transplant. Receptor source: a male patient younger than 18 who had a stem cell transplant for acute lymphoblastic leukemia, so the T cells may come from the graft donor. The CDR3 runs from the conserved cysteine through the conserved F or W. The D gene is left open where the match is weak. Size is stated for part of the rows, as once, few or many counts, or as a class when the clone is expanded.

>.|.|15|TRBJ1-5|TRBV20-1
TGCAGTGCTAGAGATCAGGGGCACCGGGGTCAGCCCCAGCATTTT
CSARDQGHRGQPQHF
>many|TRBD1|14|TRBJ2-5|TRBV5-1
TGTGCCAGCAGCTTGGGACAGGGGGAAGAGACCCAGTACTTC
CASSLGQGEETQYF
>few|.|12|TRBJ2-5|TRBV5-1
TGCGCCAGCAGCTTAGGGACGCAGACCCAGTACTTC
CASSLGTQTQYF
>.|.|14|TRBJ1-5|TRBV27
TGTGCCAGCAGTTTCGCATTAGAAACTCAGCCCCAGCATTTT
CASSFALETQPQHF
>.|.|14|TRBJ2-3|TRBV9
TGTGCCAGCAGCGTGCCGCCTAGCACAGATACGCAGTATTTT
CASSVPPSTDTQYF
>few|.|13|TRBJ1-1|TRBV20-1
TGCAGTGGAGTACGGGGCCCAAACACTGAAGCTTTCTTT
CSGVRGPNTEAFF
>.|.|11|TRBJ2-5|TRBV2
TGTGCCAGCAGTGAATGGTCTCGCGGGTACTTC
CASSEWSRGYF
>few|TRBD1|16|TRBJ1-6|TRBV12-3/TRBV12-4
TGTGCCAGCAGTTTCAGGGGGAGCTCCTATAATTCACCCCTCCACTTT
CASSFRGSSYNSPLHF
>.|.|18|TRBJ2-1|TRBV21-1
TGTGCCAGCCTAGGACAGGGGGCGCGCGACCTTATCTACAATGAGCAGTTCTTC
CASLGQGARDLIYNEQFF
>few|TRBD2|14|TRBJ2-5|TRBV2
TGTGCCAGCAGTGGACTAGCGGTACAAGAGACCCAGTACTTC
CASSGLAVQETQYF
>.|TRBD2|17|TRBJ2-2|TRBV12-3/TRBV12-4
TGTGCCAGCAGCCTATCAGGACTAGCGGGAGAGACCGGGGAGCTGTTTTTT
CASSLSGLAGETGELFF
>few|.|15|TRBJ2-1|TRBV25-1
TGTGCCAGCAGTGTTACAGGCCAGACCTACAATGAGCAGTTCTTC
CASSVTGQTYNEQFF
>.|.|12|TRBJ1-6|TRBV20-1
TGCAGTGCTAGTCAGGCCTCCTCACCCCTCCACTTT
CSASQASSPLHF
>.|TRBD1|17|TRBJ2-3|TRBV3-1
TGTGCCAGCAGCCAAGATTGGGGGACAGGGAACACAGATACGCAGTATTTT
CASSQDWGTGNTDTQYF
>once|.|14|TRBJ2-3|TRBV5-1
TGCGCCAGCAGCTTCGGGTGGTTCACAGATACGCAGTATTTT
CASSFGWFTDTQYF
>.|.|14|TRBJ2-1|TRBV7-9
TGTGCCAGCAGCTTAGCGCCATTTTACAATGAGCAGTTCTTC
CASSLAPFYNEQFF
>.|.|14|TRBJ2-4|TRBV27
TGTGCCAGTACCACTAAGGGCGCCAAAAACATTCAGTACTTC
CASTTKGAKNIQYF
>.|.|16|TRBJ2-3|TRBV5-1
TGCGCCAGCAGCTTGCCACAGGGTCCCCCGGCAGATACGCAGTATTTT
CASSLPQGPPADTQYF
>.|.|16|TRBJ2-1|TRBV5-4
TGTGCCAGCAGCTTGGGGCAGAGGGCCCCCTACAATGAGCAGTTCTTC
CASSLGQRAPYNEQFF
>many|.|14|TRBJ2-2|TRBV5-1
TGCGCCAGCAGCTTAGCCCGATACACCGGGGAGCTGTTTTTT
CASSLARYTGELFF
>many|.|15|TRBJ2-2|TRBV12-3/TRBV12-4
TGTGCCAGCAGTTTTGTCCGAGGATGGACCGGGGAGCTGTTTTTT
CASSFVRGWTGELFF
>few|TRBD2|14|TRBJ2-5|TRBV10-3
TGTGCCATCAGTCTAGCGGGAGGCCTCGAGACCCAGTACTTC
CAISLAGGLETQYF
>.|.|16|TRBJ2-5|TRBV4-1
TGCGCCAGCAGCCAAGCTCCCCGGGGTGGCCAAGAGACCCAGTACTTC
CASSQAPRGGQETQYF
>few|.|11|TRBJ2-2|TRBV20-1
TGCAGTGCTATTGGTCCCGGGGAGCTGTTTTTT
CSAIGPGELFF
>.|TRBD1|13|TRBJ1-1|TRBV7-9
TGTGCCAGCAGCTTAGAGCAGGGACAGCAAGCTTTCTTT
CASSLEQGQQAFF
>.|.|14|TRBJ2-1|TRBV3-1
TGTGCCAGCAGCCAACCCGGACCGTTCAATGAGCAGTTCTTC
CASSQPGPFNEQFF
>many|.|12|TRBJ2-1|TRBV6-6
TGTGCCAGCGCGAGCGGCTACAATGAGCAGTTCTTC
CASASGYNEQFF
>many|.|14|TRBJ2-1|TRBV2
TGTGCCAGCAGTGAAAAGGGACTTTACAATGAGCAGTTCTTC
CASSEKGLYNEQFF
>.|.|15|TRBJ1-3|TRBV4-2
TGTGCCAGCAGCCCGTCCGGACAGCTTGGAAACACCATATATTTT
CASSPSGQLGNTIYF
>.|.|15|TRBJ2-7|TRBV6-5
TGTGCCAGCAGTTACGGGGGAGTGCAGACCTACGAGCAGTACTTC
CASSYGGVQTYEQYF
>.|.|16|TRBJ2-1|TRBV5-1
TGCGCCAGCAGCCTACGGGTGGCTCGGGTGTACAATGAGCAGTTCTTC
CASSLRVARVYNEQFF
>few|.|20|TRBJ1-1|TRBV7-6
TGTGCCAGCAGCTTAGTTCCCGCAGCCGGGGCCGGAGGAGTGAACACTGAAGCTTTCTTT
CASSLVPAAGAGGVNTEAFF
>many|TRBD2|15|TRBJ2-7|TRBV12-3/TRBV12-4
TGTGCCAGCAGTTTCAAAGCGGGAGTAACGTACGAGCAGTACTTC
CASSFKAGVTYEQYF
>.|.|11|TRBJ2-2|TRBV11-1
TGTGCCAGCAACCGCGGCGGGGAGCTGTTTTTT
CASNRGGELFF
>.|.|11|TRBJ2-1|TRBV29-1
TGCAGCGTTGGAAGGTCCTCGGAGCAGTTCTTC
CSVGRSSEQFF
>few|.|14|TRBJ1-5|TRBV20-1
TGCAGTGCTAGAGATACCGGGACTAGGCAGCCCCAGCATTTT
CSARDTGTRQPQHF
>.|.|13|TRBJ2-2|TRBV7-9
TGTGCCAGCAGCGACGAGATCACCGGGGAGCTGTTTTTT
CASSDEITGELFF
>few|.|14|TRBJ1-4|TRBV20-1
TGCAGTGCTACCTCGGGGGCAGGCAATGAAAAACTGTTTTTT
CSATSGAGNEKLFF
>many|.|15|TRBJ2-2|TRBV9
TGTGCCAGCAGCGTTTCCGACAGAATCCCCGGGGAGCTGTTTTTT
CASSVSDRIPGELFF
>few|TRBD2|16|TRBJ2-7|TRBV12-3/TRBV12-4
TGTGCCAGCAGTGGGGGTCCGCGGGAGCGCCCCTACGAGCAGTACTTC
CASSGGPRERPYEQYF
>.|TRBD2|21|TRBJ2-7|TRBV7-9
TGTGCCAGCAGCTTAGAGCTTGAGCGGACTAGCGGCAGACTGGGCTCCTACGAGCAGTACTTC
CASSLELERTSGRLGSYEQYF
>few|.|15|TRBJ2-4|TRBV18
TGTGCCAGCTCTTTGGTGTCGGGGCCCACAGGCATTCAGTACTTC
CASSLVSGPTGIQYF
>many|TRBD2|15|TRBJ2-1|TRBV7-9
TGTGCCAGCAGCTTAAAACTAGCGGGGTATAATGAGCAGTTCTTC
CASSLKLAGYNEQFF
>few|TRBD1|17|TRBJ2-7|TRBV4-1
TGCGCCAGCAGCCCACCCTCTCGGGACAGGGCGTTGAACGAGCAGTACTTC
CASSPPSRDRALNEQYF